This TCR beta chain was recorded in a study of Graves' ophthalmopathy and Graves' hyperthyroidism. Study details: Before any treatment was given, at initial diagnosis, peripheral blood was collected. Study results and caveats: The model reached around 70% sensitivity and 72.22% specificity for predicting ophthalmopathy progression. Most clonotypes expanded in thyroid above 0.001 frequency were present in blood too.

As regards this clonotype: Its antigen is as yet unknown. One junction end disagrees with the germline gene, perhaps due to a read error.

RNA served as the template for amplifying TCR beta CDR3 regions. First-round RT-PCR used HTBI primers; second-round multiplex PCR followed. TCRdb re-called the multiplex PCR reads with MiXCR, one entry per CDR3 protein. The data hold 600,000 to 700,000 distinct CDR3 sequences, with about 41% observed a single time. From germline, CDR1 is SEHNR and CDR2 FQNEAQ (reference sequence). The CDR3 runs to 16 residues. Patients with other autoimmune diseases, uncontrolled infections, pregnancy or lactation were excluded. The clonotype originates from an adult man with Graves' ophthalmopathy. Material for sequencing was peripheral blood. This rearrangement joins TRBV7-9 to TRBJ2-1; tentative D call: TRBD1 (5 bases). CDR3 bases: TGCGCCAGCAGCTTGGGCGGACACCCCTCCTACAATGAGCAGTTCTTC. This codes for CASSLGGHPSYNEQFF.